This paragraph reports one T cell receptor (beta chain). Its antigen is not identified. The data originate from a study of T cell responses to AZD1222 COVID-19 vaccine. The protocol was immunoSEQ multiplex PCR, while the TCRdb copy is restricted to in-frame clones and leaves out a portion. The sample contains under 60,000 clones, 80% to 90% of which appear only once. The CDR3 is 15 residues long. Losses at the gene ends were 2 bases for V and 4 bases for J; bases not matched to a gene: 2. The V gene's germline CDR1 is MNHNS and CDR2 SASEGT. Study-wide results and limits: Dominant at 160-218 and 743-854, vaccine-associated CD4 TCRs also spanned spike.

This clonotype was sampled from an adult in good health. The specimen was peripheral blood, collected on day 0 of AZD1222 vaccination. V gene TRBV6-1 combines with J gene TRBJ2-2, with 9 positions matching TRBD1. In nucleotides, the CDR3 is TGTGCCAGCAGTGAAAACAGGGGGCGCACCGGGGAGCTGTTTTTT. Translated, it gives CASSENRGRTGELFF.